The 24 T cell receptor beta chains given below trace back to one sample, sequenced in a study of T cells after yellow fever vaccination. MiXCR was run by TCRdb on the 5' RACE reads, yielding one entry per CDR3 protein. The sample shows hundreds of thousands of distinct CDR3 sequences, approximately 13% of them seen only once. Here the sequenced sample was PBMCs, taken on the day of the yellow fever booster vaccination. These receptors were obtained from a young man who received the YFV17D yellow fever vaccine.

This clonotype showed up just a few times. V is TRBV7-2 and J is TRBJ1-4, with a weak D call TRBD1 (6 bases). V was pared by 1 base and J by 8 bases, with 8 bases between. Per germline, CDR1 SGHTA and CDR2 FQGNSA. CDR3 length: 13 residues. The CDR3 bases are TGTGCCAGCAGCTTAGACAGGGTAGAAAAACTGTTTTTT. It yields the protein CASSLDRVEKLFF.

This clonotype turned up a few times. The chain employs TRBV15 and TRBJ2-4; 7 bases match TRBD2. The germline V gene encodes CDR1 LNHNV and CDR2 YYDKDF (reference sequence). The CDR3 sequence is 16 residues long. V lost 0 bases, J lost 5 bases, and 7 bases stayed unmatched. As DNA, the CDR3 is TGTGCCACCAGCAGAGATGTGCCTAGCGGCCAAAACATTCAGTACTTC. Its protein is CATSRDVPSGQNIQYF.

The chain joins TRBV7-2 to TRBJ1-2, with unresolved D. The V gene lost 5 bases and the J gene lost 3 bases, with 10 bases spanning the gap. CDR3 size: 13 residues. Germline lookup yields CDR1 SGHTA and CDR2 FQGNSA. CDR3 nucleotide sequence: TGTGCCAGCAGCCCAACTAGGGACTATGGCTACACCTTC. It is translated as CASSPTRDYGYTF.

This chain joins TRBV28 and TRBJ2-7; D gene unclear. This CDR3 has 12 residues. Germline-derived CDR1 and CDR2 are MDHEN and SYDVKM. Trimming took 10 bases from V and 3 from J, leaving 13 bases between them. The CDR3 nucleotides are TGTGCCATCTCGGGTTACCTCTACGAGCAGTACTTC. Protein sequence: CAISGYLYEQYF. Combining the CDR3 with reference TRBV28 and TRBJ2-7 gives the whole variable domain DVKVTQSSRYLVKRTGEKVFLECVQDMDHENMFWYRQDPGLGLRLIYFSYDVKMKEKGDIPEGYSVSREKKERFSLILESASTNQTSMYLCAISGYLYEQYFGPGTRLTVT.

There are a few counts of this clonotype. The chain links TRBV6-2 or TRBV6-3 to TRBJ2-1; TRBD2 matches at 10 bases. The germline gives CDR1 MNHEY, CDR2 SVGEGT. The CDR3 has 16 amino acids. The ends lost 6 bases at V and 8 bases at J; junction bases unmatched: 13. This CDR3 reads CASSRLGLAVWHEQFF. Here the CDR3 DNA reads TGTGCCAGCAGCCGGCTCGGACTAGCGGTTTGGCATGAGCAGTTCTTC.

The chain has TRBV9 and TRBJ2-1; D may be TRBD1 or TRBD2 (5 bases each). CDR3 length: 14 residues. Trimming took off 0 bases at V and 9 bases at J, with 13 bases between the two ends. Germline V gene data show CDR1 as SGDLS and CDR2 as YYNGEE. The CDR3 region has the DNA TGTGCCAGCAGCGTAGACCCTGGGGGTCGTGAGCAGTTCTTC. Protein product: CASSVDPGGREQFF.

This clonotype was counted only a few times. The chain recombines TRBV10-3 with TRBJ1-4, with 8 bases matching TRBD1. Germline V gene lookup returns CDR1 ENHRY and CDR2 SYGVKD. The CDR3 has 16 amino acids. V was clipped by 0 bases and J by 5 bases; unmatched bases: 5. The CDR3 is CAISESSQGGNEKLFF. The CDR3 DNA follows: TGTGCCATCAGTGAGTCGTCACAGGGGGGGAATGAAAAACTGTTTTTT.

The genes are TRBV11-1 and TRBJ2-3; 9 positions agree with TRBD1. The V gene's germline CDR1 is SGHAT and CDR2 FQDESV (reference sequence). The CDR3 has 17 residues. V shed 2 bases and J 4 bases; nucleotides not matched to a gene: 10. The CDR3: CASSLTGGERGADTQYF. CDR3 DNA: TGTGCCAGCAGCTTAACAGGGGGCGAGAGAGGGGCAGATACGCAGTATTTT.

The genes are TRBV10-3 and TRBJ2-3, with D possibly TRBD2 on 6 matching bases. Germline CDR1 and CDR2: ENHRY and SYGVKD. V was clipped by 3 bases and J by 2 bases, with 15 bases between them. This CDR3 region has 16 residues. The DNA for the CDR3 is TGTGCCATCAGTGAAATAGGTGCGGGAAACACAGATACGCAGTATTTT. It translates to CAISEIGAGNTDTQYF.

This clonotype was picked up a small number of times. The V call is TRBV5-1, the J call TRBJ2-2, with D possibly matching TRBD2 (6 bases). The CDR3 is 15 residues long. Germline V gene sequence: CDR1 SGHRS, CDR2 YFSETQ. V was pared by 0 bases and J by 4 bases, with 10 bases between. The CDR3, as DNA: TGCGCCAGCAGCTTGGGTAGGACTACCACCGGGGAGCTGTTTTTT. Amino acids: CASSLGRTTTGELFF.

The table lists this clonotype with many counts. V and J are TRBV12-3 or TRBV12-4 and TRBJ1-1, with D perhaps TRBD1 (5 bases). The germline V and J ends were trimmed by 1 base and 4 bases, with 7 bases remaining between them. The length of the CDR3 is 13 residues. CDR3 amino acids: CASSLGGGTEAFF. The CDR3 DNA reads as TGTGCCAGCAGTTTAGGGGGCGGCACTGAAGCTTTCTTT.

At least ten counts were recorded for this clonotype. The chain has TRBV5-5 and TRBJ2-2, with TRBD2 matching over 8 bases. After removal of 4 bases from V and 6 bases from J, the junction contained 11 bases not matched to a gene. Germline V gives CDR1 SGHKS, CDR2 YYEKEE (reference sequence). The CDR3 contains 16 residues. For the CDR3, the DNA is TGTGCCAGCAGCGGCGCTTGGACTAGCCTTTCCGGGGAGCTGTTTTTT. Translated, it gives CASSGAWTSLSGELFF.

This clonotype was counted a few times. CDR3 bases: TGTGCCAGCAGCTTATGGGGACTAGCGGGATCCGGGGAGCTGTTTTTT. Translation gives CASSLWGLAGSGELFF. This chain joins TRBV7-2 and TRBJ2-2, with TRBD2 matching over 13 bases. Germline trimming cut 2 bases from V and 6 bases from J; bases unmatched to any gene: 3. CDR1 and CDR2 from the germline V gene are SGHTA and FQGNSA. The CDR3 covers 16 residues.

This clonotype was observed a few times. This chain joins TRBV4-2 and TRBJ2-7, with D uncertain. This CDR3 has 15 residues. Germline V lookup: CDR1 LGHNA, CDR2 YNFKEQ. Trimming cost V 2 bases and J 4 bases, with 15 bases left between them. In nucleotides, the CDR3 is TGTGCCAGCAGCCAAAGTACTCCACAGCCTTACGAGCAGTACTTC. Residues: CASSQSTPQPYEQYF.

This chain joins TRBV15 and TRBJ2-7; TRBD1 is a possible D gene (6 bases). The CDR3 loop spans 13 amino acids. Trimming shortened V by 3 bases and J by 2 bases, and 8 bases separated the two germline ends. Germline assignment: CDR1 LNHNV and CDR2 YYDKDF (reference sequence). CDR3 coding DNA: TGTGCCACCAGCAGCGACAGGACCTACGAGCAGTACTTC. This translates into CATSSDRTYEQYF. The full variable domain, its missing parts supplied by reference TRBV15 and TRBJ2-7, is DAMVIQNPRYQVTQFGKPVTLSCSQTLNHNVMYWYQQKSSQAPKLLFHYYDKDFNNEADTPDNFQSRRPNTSFCFLDIRSPGLGDTAMYLCATSSDRTYEQYFGPGTRLTVT.

The genes are TRBV20-1 and TRBJ2-1; D is unresolved. Germline V gives CDR1 DFQATT, CDR2 SNEGSKA (reference sequence). This CDR3 has 11 amino acids. V gave up 4 bases and J gave up 8 bases, with 9 bases separating them. CDR3 nucleotides: TGCAGTGCTAAAGTGGTCGATGAGCAGTTCTTC. The encoded protein is CSAKVVDEQFF.

This clonotype was picked up many times. The chain joins TRBV5-6 to TRBJ2-1; TRBD2 aligns across 10 bases. After removal of 4 bases from V and 5 bases from J, the junction contained 6 bases not matched to a gene. The CDR3 consists of 15 residues. Germline V gene lookup returns CDR1 SGHDT and CDR2 YYEEEE. The CDR3 coding sequence is TGTGCCAGCAGCGGCGCTAGCGGGAGTCACAATGAGCAGTTCTTC. It yields the protein CASSGASGSHNEQFF.

The V call is TRBV4-1, the J call TRBJ2-1; D gene unclear. Trimming took 1 base from V and 9 from J, leaving 7 bases between them. The CDR3 length is 12 residues. The germline V gene encodes CDR1 MGHRA and CDR2 YSYEKL. The CDR3 reads CASSQASPEQFF. In DNA, the CDR3 is TGCGCCAGCAGCCAAGCATCACCTGAGCAGTTCTTC.

This clonotype was detected a few times. The chain combines TRBV4-3 with TRBJ2-3; D perhaps matches TRBD1 (7 bases). Germline V CDR1 and CDR2: LGHNA, YSLEER. This CDR3 contains 19 residues. V lost 0 bases and J 2 bases, leaving 21 bases between the germline ends. DNA for the CDR3: TGCGCCAGCAGCCAAGAACCGGGGGCACCGGGACAGAACACAGATACGCAGTATTTT. Its translation: CASSQEPGAPGQNTDTQYF.

The chain's CDR3 is CSAPEKRGNTIYF. In nucleotides, the CDR3 is TGCAGTGCCCCTGAGAAACGCGGAAACACCATATATTTT. The rearrangement links TRBV20-1 to TRBJ1-3, with D hard to call. V was clipped by 6 bases and J by 4 bases, with 13 bases between them. This CDR3 has 13 residues. Germline V lookup: CDR1 DFQATT, CDR2 SNEGSKA (reference sequence).

This clonotype has only a few counts. The chain uses TRBV7-2 and TRBJ2-5; D is perhaps TRBD1 (6 bases). This CDR3 is built from 12 residues. Germline V lookup: CDR1 SGHTA, CDR2 FQGNSA. The ends were cut back, 6 bases at V and 5 bases at J, with 10 bases in the middle. The CDR3 loop is CASRQTGETQYF. The CDR3 nucleotides read TGTGCCAGCAGACAAACAGGGGAGACCCAGTACTTC.

This clonotype was seen a handful of times. V gene TRBV2 combines with J gene TRBJ1-1; 8 bases map to TRBD1. The CDR3 is 15 residues long. CDR1 and CDR2 (germline): SNHLY, FYNNEI. Unmatched junction bases numbered 6, after V lost 5 bases and J lost 1 base. The CDR3 bases are TGTGCCAGCAGTAGACAGGGGATCGGGAACACTGAAGCTTTCTTT. It codes for CASSRQGIGNTEAFF.

Ten or more counts support this clonotype. The chain combines TRBV29-1 with TRBJ2-5; 7 nucleotides agree with TRBD2. The CDR3 sequence is 16 residues long. CDR1 is SQVTM, CDR2 ANQGSEA, per germline. V was pared by 6 bases and J by 9 bases, with 22 bases of the junction left unmatched. In DNA form, the CDR3 reads TGCAGCGTGGACCCCGGCGACCCAATGACCCGGGGGGCCCAGTACTTC. Amino acid sequence: CSVDPGDPMTRGAQYF.

This clonotype was detected a few times. This rearrangement joins TRBV9 to TRBJ2-1, with D unresolved. Trimming pared 4 bases from V and 9 bases from J, leaving 14 bases between. The CDR3 contains 13 residues. CDR1 is SGDLS, CDR2 YYNGEE, per germline. CDR3 nucleotides: TGTGCCAGCAGCCCAGCCCCCCAGCTTGAGCAGTTCTTC. This sequence encodes CASSPAPQLEQFF.